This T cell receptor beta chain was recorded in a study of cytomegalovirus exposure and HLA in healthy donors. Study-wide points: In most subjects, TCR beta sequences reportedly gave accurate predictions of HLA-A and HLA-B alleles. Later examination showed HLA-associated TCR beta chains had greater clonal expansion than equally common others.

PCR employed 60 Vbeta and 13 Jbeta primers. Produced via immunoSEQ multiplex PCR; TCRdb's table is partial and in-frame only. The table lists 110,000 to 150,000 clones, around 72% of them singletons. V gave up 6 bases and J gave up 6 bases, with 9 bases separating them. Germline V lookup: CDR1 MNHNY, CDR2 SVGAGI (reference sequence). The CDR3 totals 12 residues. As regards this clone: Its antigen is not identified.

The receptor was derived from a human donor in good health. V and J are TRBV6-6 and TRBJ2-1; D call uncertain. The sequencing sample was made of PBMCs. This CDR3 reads CASSSDTNEQFF. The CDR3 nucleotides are TGTGCCAGCAGCTCCGACACCAATGAGCAGTTCTTC.